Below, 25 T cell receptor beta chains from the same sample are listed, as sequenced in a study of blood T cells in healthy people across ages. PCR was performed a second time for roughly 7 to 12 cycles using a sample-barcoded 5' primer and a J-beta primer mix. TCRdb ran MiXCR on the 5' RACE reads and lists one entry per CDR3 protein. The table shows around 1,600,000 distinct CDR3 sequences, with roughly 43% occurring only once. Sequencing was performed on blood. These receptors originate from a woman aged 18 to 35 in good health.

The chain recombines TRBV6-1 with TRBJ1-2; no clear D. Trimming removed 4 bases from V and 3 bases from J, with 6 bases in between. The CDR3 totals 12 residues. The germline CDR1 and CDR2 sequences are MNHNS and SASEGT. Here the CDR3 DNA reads TGTGCCAGCAGTGGATCCTACTATGGCTACACCTTC. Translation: CASSGSYYGYTF.

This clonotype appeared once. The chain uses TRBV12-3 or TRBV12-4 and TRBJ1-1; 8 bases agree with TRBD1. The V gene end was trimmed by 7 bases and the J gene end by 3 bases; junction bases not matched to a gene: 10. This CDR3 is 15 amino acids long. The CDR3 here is CASKPGGYLYTEAFF. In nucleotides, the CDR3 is TGTGCCAGCAAACCAGGGGGCTACCTTTACACTGAAGCTTTCTTT.

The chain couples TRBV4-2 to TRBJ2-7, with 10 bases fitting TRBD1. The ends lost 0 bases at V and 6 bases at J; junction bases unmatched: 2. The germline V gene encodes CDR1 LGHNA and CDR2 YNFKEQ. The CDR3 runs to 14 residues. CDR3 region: CASSQDRTGGEQYF. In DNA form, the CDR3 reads TGTGCCAGCAGCCAAGATCGGACAGGGGGCGAGCAGTACTTC.

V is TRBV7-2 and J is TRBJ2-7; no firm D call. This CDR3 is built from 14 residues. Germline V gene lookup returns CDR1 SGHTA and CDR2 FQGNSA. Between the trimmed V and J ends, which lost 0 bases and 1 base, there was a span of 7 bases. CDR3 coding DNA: TGTGCCAGCAGCTTAGCTGCAGCATCCTACGAGCAGTACTTC. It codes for CASSLAAASYEQYF.

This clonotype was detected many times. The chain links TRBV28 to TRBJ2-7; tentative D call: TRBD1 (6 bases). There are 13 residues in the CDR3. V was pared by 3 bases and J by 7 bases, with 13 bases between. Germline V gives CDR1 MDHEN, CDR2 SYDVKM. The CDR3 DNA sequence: TGTGCCAGCAGTTTGCCCCCCGGACAGGAGCAGTACTTC. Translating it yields CASSLPPGQEQYF.

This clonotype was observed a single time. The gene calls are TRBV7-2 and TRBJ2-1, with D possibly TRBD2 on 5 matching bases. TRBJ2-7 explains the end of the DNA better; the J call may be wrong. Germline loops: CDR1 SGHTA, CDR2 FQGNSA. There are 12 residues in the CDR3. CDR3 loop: CASSFWRNEQYF. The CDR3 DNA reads TGTGCCAGCAGCTTCTGGAGGAATGAGCAGTACTTC.

CDR3 loop: CASSPTQRGIYEQYF. The CDR3 nucleotides read TGTGCCAGCAGCCCCACTCAACGGGGTATCTACGAGCAGTACTTC. The chain links TRBV5-6 to TRBJ2-7; perhaps TRBD2 as D (5 bases). The V end was cut by 4 bases, the J end by 3 bases, with 17 bases between. Germline V CDR1 and CDR2: SGHDT, YYEEEE. CDR3 length: 15 residues.

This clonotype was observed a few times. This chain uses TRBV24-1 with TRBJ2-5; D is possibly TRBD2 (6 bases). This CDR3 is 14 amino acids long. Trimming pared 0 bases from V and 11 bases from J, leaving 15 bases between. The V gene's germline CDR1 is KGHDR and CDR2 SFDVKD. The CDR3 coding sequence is TGTGCCACCAGTGATTTGAACCGCGGGAATGAGCAGTACTTC. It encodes CATSDLNRGNEQYF.

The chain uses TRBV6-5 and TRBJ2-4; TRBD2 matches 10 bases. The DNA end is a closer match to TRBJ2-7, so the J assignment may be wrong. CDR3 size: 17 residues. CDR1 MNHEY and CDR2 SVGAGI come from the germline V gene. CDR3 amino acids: CASSYTSPSGGSYEQYF. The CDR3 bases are TGTGCCAGCAGTTACACCTCACCTAGCGGGGGTTCCTACGAGCAGTACTTC.

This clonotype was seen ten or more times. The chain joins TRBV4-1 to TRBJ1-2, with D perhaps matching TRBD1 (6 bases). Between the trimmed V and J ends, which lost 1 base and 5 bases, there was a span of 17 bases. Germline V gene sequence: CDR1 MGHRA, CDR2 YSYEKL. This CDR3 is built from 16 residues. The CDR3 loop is CASSQAPGVAAYGYTF. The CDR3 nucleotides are TGCGCCAGCAGCCAAGCCCCAGGGGTTGCGGCTTATGGCTACACCTTC.

In DNA, the CDR3 is TGTGCCAGCATTTGGACTAGGACAGATACGCAGTATTTT. This gives the protein CASIWTRTDTQYF. This chain uses TRBV2 with TRBJ2-3; TRBD2 aligns across 7 bases. The ends lost 7 bases at V and 3 bases at J; junction bases unmatched: 4. Germline CDR1 reads SNHLY; CDR2 reads FYNNEI. The CDR3 is 13 amino acids.

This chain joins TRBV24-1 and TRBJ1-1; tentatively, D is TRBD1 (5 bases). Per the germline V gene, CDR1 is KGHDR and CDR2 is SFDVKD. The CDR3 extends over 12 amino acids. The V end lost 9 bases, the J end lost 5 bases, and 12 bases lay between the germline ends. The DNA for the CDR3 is TGTGCCACCGGCGGGGGAGGAACTGAAGCTTTCTTT. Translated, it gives CATGGGGTEAFF.

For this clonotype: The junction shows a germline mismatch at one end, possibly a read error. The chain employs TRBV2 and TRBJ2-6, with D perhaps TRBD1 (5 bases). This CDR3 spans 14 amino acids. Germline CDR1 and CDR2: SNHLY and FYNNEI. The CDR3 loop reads CPRQTDSGANVLTF. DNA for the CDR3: TGTCCCAGACAGACTGACTCTGGGGCCAACGTCCTGACTTTC.

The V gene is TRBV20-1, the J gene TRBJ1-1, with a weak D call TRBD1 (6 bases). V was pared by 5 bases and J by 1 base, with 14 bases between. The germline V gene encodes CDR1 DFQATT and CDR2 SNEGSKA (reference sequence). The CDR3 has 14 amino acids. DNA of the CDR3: TGCAGTGCTCACTCGGGCAGGGGGAACACTGAAGCTTTCTTT. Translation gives CSAHSGRGNTEAFF.

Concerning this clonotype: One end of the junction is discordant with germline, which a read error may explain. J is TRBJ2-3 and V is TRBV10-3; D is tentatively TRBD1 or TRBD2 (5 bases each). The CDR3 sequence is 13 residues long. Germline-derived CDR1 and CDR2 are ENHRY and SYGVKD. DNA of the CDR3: TGTGCCATCAGTGAAGCGGACACAGAGACGCAGTATTTT. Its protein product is CAISEADTETQYF.

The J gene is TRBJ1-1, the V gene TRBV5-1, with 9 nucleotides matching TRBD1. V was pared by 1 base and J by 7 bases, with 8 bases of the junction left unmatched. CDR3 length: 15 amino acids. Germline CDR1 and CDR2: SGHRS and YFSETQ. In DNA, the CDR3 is TGCGCCAGCAGCTTGCTGGACAGGGGCGCAAGTGAAGCTTTCTTT. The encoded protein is CASSLLDRGASEAFF. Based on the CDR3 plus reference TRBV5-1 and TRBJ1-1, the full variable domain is KAGVTQTPRYLIKTRGQQVTLSCSPISGHRSVSWYQQTPGQGLQFLFEYFSETQRNKGNFPGRFSGRQFSNSRSEMNVSTLELGDSALYLCASSLLDRGASEAFFGQGTRLTVV.

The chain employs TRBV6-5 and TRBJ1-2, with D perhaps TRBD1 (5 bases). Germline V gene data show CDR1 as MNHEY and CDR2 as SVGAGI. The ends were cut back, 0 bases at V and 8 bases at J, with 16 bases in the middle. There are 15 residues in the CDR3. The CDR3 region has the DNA TGTGCCAGCAGTTACTCGAACTCGGGGCAGCGAGGCTACACCTTC. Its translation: CASSYSNSGQRGYTF.

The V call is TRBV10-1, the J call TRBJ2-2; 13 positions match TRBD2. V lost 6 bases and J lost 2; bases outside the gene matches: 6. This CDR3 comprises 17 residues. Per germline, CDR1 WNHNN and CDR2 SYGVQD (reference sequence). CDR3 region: CASSGGTSGVNTGELFF. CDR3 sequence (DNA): TGCGCCAGCAGCGGAGGGACTAGCGGGGTTAACACCGGGGAGCTGTTTTTT.

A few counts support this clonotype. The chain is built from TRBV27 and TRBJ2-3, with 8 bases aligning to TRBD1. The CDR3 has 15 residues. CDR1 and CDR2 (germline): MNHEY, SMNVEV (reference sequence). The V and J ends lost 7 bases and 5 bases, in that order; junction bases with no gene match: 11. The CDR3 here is CASKYLDRDRDTQYF. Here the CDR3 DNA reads TGTGCCAGCAAATATTTGGACAGGGATAGAGATACGCAGTATTTT.

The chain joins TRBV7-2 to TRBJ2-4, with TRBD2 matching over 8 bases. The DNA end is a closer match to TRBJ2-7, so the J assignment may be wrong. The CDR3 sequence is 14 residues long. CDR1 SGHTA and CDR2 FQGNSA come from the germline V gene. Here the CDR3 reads CASLAGLDGAEQYF. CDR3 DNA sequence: TGTGCCAGCTTAGCGGGACTAGACGGAGCCGAGCAGTACTTC.

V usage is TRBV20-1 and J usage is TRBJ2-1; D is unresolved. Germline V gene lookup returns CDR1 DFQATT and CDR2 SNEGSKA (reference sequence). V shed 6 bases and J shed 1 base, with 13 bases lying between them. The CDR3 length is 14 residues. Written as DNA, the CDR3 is TGCAGTGCGCCACTGGCGGCTTCCTACAATGAGCAGTTCTTC. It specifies CSAPLAASYNEQFF.

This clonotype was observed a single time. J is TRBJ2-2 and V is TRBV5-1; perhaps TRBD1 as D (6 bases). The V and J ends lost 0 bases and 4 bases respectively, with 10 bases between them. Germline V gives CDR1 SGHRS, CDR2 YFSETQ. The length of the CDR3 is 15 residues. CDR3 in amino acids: CASSLAKQGTGELFF. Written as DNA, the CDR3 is TGCGCCAGCAGCTTGGCCAAACAGGGCACCGGGGAGCTGTTTTTT.

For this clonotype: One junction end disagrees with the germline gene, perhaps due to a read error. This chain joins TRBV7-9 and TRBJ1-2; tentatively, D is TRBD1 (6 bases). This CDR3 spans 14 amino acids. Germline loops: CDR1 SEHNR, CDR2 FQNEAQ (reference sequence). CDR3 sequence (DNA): TGTGCCAGCAGCAGAAACAGGGAGATCTATGGCCACACCTTC. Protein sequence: CASSRNREIYGHTF.

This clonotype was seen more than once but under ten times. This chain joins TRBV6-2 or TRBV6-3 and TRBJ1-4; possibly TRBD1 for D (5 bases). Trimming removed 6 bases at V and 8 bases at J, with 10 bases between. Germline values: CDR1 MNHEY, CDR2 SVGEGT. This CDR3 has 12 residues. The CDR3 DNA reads TGTGCCAGCAGCCTAGGACACGAAAAACTGTTTTTT. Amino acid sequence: CASSLGHEKLFF.

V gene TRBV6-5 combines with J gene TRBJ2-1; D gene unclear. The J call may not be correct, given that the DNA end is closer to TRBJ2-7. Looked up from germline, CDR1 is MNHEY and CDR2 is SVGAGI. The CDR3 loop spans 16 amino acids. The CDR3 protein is CASSYGVEASYNEQYF. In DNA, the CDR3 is TGTGCCAGCAGTTACGGCGTCGAGGCCTCCTACAATGAGCAGTACTTC.